The TCR beta chain under discussion was sequenced for a study of blood T cell repertoires in COVID-19. Overall study: Researchers got acute and convalescent COVID-19 samples from the United States, Italy and Spain.

The CDR3 is 14 amino acids. The V gene lost 3 bases and the J gene lost 3 bases, with 9 bases spanning the gap. Germline CDR1 reads MDHEN; CDR2 reads SYDVKM. Here immunoSEQ multiplex PCR was the method, and the copy in TCRdb shows in-frame clones only, minus some. This table holds 250,000 to 300,000 clones, about 76% found once. The rearrangement joins TRBV28 to TRBJ1-5; unclear D gene. Sequencing was performed on peripheral blood. This TCR was recovered from a woman aged 55-69 years with active or convalescent COVID-19. CDR3 coding DNA: TGTGCCAGCAGTTTTGGGCAGGACAATCAGCCCCAGCATTTT. Translated: CASSFGQDNQPQHF.